This T cell receptor beta chain was identified in a study of blood T cells in healthy people across ages. A J-beta primer mix and a sample-barcoded 5' primer were used in a second PCR of roughly 6 to 12 cycles. TCRdb re-analysed the 5' RACE reads in MiXCR, keeping a single row per CDR3 protein. The profile shows around 620,000 distinct CDR3 sequences, 27% of them singletons. Trimming took off 2 bases at V and 10 bases at J, with 14 bases between the two ends. This CDR3 region has 13 residues. CDR1 MNHNY and CDR2 SVGAGI come from the germline V gene (reference sequence). The sample holds a few counts of this clonotype.

The sequenced sample consisted of blood. The rearrangement uses TRBV6-6 and TRBJ1-2; D unresolved. The receptor's source is a woman aged 70-85 years in good health. CDR3 coding DNA: TGTGCCAGCAGTTACGGTCGAGTTGCTGCCTACACCTTC. It is translated as CASSYGRVAAYTF.